The 9 T cell receptor beta chains presented below share a single source sample, sequenced in a study of T cell responses to AZD1222 COVID-19 vaccine (dated by TCRdb to the early 2020s). Library generation was performed with the immunoSEQ multiplex PCR assay. TCRdb limited this immuneACCESS table to in-frame rearrangements with V and J called. A share of clones is missing; checked studies link under half to unresolved V genes, and the rest is unexplained. Here the sample has about 120,000 clones; around 85% occur a single time. 2.4% of the sample goes to the ten largest clones. What the time point label conveys for this sample: baseline before first vaccination. The sequenced sample was peripheral blood, obtained on day 0 of AZD1222 vaccination. The receptors shown here come from an adult in good health.

The rearrangement links TRBV7-3 to TRBJ2-2; 9 nucleotides line up with TRBD2. The CDR3 is 17 amino acids. V dropped 0 bases and J dropped 6; count of bases not matched to a gene: 8. Germline V gives CDR1 SGHTA, CDR2 FQGTGA. CDR3 nucleotides: TGTGCCAGCAGCTTAACCCTGGGTAGCGGGAGCGCCGGGGAGCTGTTTTTT. Translating gives CASSLTLGSGSAGELFF.

CDR3 bases: TGTGCCAGCAGACCGTCCTACAGGGGGGGGTTCGTTCAGCCCCAGCATTTT. Translated, it gives CASRPSYRGGFVQPQHF. The genes are TRBV27 and TRBJ1-5; the match to TRBD1 covers 8 bases. The CDR3 has 17 amino acids. Trimming removed 6 bases from V and 6 bases from J; junction bases left unmatched: 16. Germline V lookup: CDR1 MNHEY, CDR2 SMNVEV (reference sequence).

This chain connects TRBV30 to TRBJ2-3; 15 bases map to TRBD2. Trimming cost V 3 bases and J 5 bases; bases outside gene matches: 3. This CDR3 comprises 15 residues. Germline lookup yields CDR1 GTSNPN and CDR2 SVGIG (reference sequence). CDR3 bases: TGTGCCTGGAGCGGGACTAGCGGGAGGAGAGATACGCAGTATTTT. Translated, it gives CAWSGTSGRRDTQYF.

The gene calls are TRBV5-1 and TRBJ1-5; tentatively, D is TRBD1 (5 bases). Germline V gene lookup returns CDR1 SGHRS and CDR2 YFSETQ. The CDR3 is 14 amino acids. Trimming cost V 4 bases and J 5 bases, with 13 bases left between them. The CDR3 loop is CASSPMTGDQPQHF. CDR3 nucleotides: TGCGCCAGCAGCCCTATGACGGGGGATCAGCCCCAGCATTTT. The full variable domain, with the rest looked up from reference TRBV5-1 and TRBJ1-5, is KAGVTQTPRYLIKTRGQQVTLSCSPISGHRSVSWYQQTPGQGLQFLFEYFSETQRNKGNFPGRFSGRQFSNSRSEMNVSTLELGDSALYLCASSPMTGDQPQHFGDGTRLSIL.

This rearrangement joins TRBV18 to TRBJ2-7, with a tentative D call TRBD1 (7 bases). The CDR3 contains 14 residues. Germline V gene lookup returns CDR1 KGHSH and CDR2 LQKENI. V lost 2 bases and J lost 3, with 11 bases in between. CDR3 sequence: CASSPAGGNYEQYF. As DNA, the CDR3 is TGTGCCAGCTCACCAGCAGGGGGGAACTACGAGCAGTACTTC.

The chain combines TRBV7-2 with TRBJ2-5; 13 nucleotides line up with TRBD2. The V gene's germline CDR1 is SGHTA and CDR2 FQGNSA. The trim removed 7 bases at V and 2 bases at J, leaving 13 bases unmatched. The CDR3 covers 18 residues. CDR3 nucleotide sequence: TGTGCCAGCACCTCGGGGGTACTAGCGGGAGGGAAACAAGAGACCCAGTACTTC. Translation: CASTSGVLAGGKQETQYF. Complete variable domain (other parts from reference TRBV7-2 and TRBJ2-5): GAGVSQSPSNKVTEKGKDVELRCDPISGHTALYWYRQSLGQGLEFLIYFQGNSAPDKSGLPSDRFSAERTGGSVSTLTIQRTQQEDSAVYLCASTSGVLAGGKQETQYFGPGTRLLVL.

In its sample, this clone was seen once. The chain has TRBV5-4 and TRBJ2-4; 8 bases agree with TRBD1. Trimming cost V 6 bases and J 1 base; bases outside gene matches: 6. CDR1 and CDR2 (germline): SGHNT, YYREEE (reference sequence). This CDR3 is 15 amino acids long. The CDR3 reads CASTNQGAAKNIQYF. In DNA form, the CDR3 reads TGTGCCAGCACCAATCAGGGGGCGGCCAAAAACATTCAGTACTTC.

V gene TRBV25-1 combines with J gene TRBJ1-5; D is unclear. The germline V gene encodes CDR1 MGHDK and CDR2 SYGVNS. This CDR3 has 14 residues. V gave up 4 bases and J gave up 4 bases, with 11 bases separating them. CDR3 DNA: TGTGCCAGCAGTGTATCGGGGAATAATCAGCCCCAGCATTTT. Amino acids: CASSVSGNNQPQHF.

The rearrangement links TRBV7-9 to TRBJ2-7; D perhaps matches TRBD1 (6 bases). Germline-derived CDR1 and CDR2 are SEHNR and FQNEAQ (reference sequence). Trimming left V 11 bases short and J 3 bases short, with 17 bases between. The CDR3 spans 13 residues. The CDR3 sequence: CAVDDRRSYEQYF. CDR3 coding DNA: TGTGCCGTTGACGACAGGAGGAGCTACGAGCAGTACTTC.